The 6 T cell receptor beta chains in this list originate from one sample, sequenced in a study of regulatory T cells in long-lasting Graves disease (dated by TCRdb to the early 2020s). The library was obtained by multiplex PCR. Reads for this sample came from an Illumina HiSeq 4000. iRepertoire HTBI primers and Arm-PCR amplification of CDR3 regions were used to construct TCR beta libraries. TCRdb handled the public reads itself, with Q25 trimming in fastp and clone calling in MiXCR, and kept productive beta chains. For every CDR3 protein sequence, its rows merge into one entry that carries the most common genes and DNA. The sample has fewer than 350,000 distinct CDR3 sequences on record, over 15% of them singletons. The ten largest clones take up around 36% of the sample. The meaning of the sample's time point label: newly diagnosed GD, antithyroid drugs for less than 3 months. For both TCR sequencing and RNA sequencing, RNA was extracted from PBMCs using TRIzol.

The source was peripheral blood mononuclear cells (PBMCs), collected at new diagnosis, from a patient treated with antithyroid drugs. The receptor set was obtained from a female donor with Graves disease.

This clonotype was observed at least ten times. V and J are TRBV6-4 and TRBJ2-3; D is ambiguous. V shed 4 bases and J shed 0 bases, with 8 bases lying between them. Per the germline V gene, CDR1 is MRHNA and CDR2 is SNTAGT. The CDR3 runs to 14 residues. The CDR3 bases are TGTGCCAGCAGTGCAGACGGGAGCACAGATACGCAGTATTTT. Translation: CASSADGSTDTQYF.

This sequence joins TRBV20-1 and TRBJ2-1, with TRBD2 matching over 8 bases. Per germline, CDR1 DFQATT and CDR2 SNEGSKA (reference sequence). The junction had 7 bases not matched to a gene; V was cut back by 3 bases and J by 0 bases. There are 16 residues in the CDR3. The CDR3 protein is CSASELAGSSYNEQFF. CDR3 coding DNA: TGCAGTGCTAGTGAGTTAGCGGGGAGCTCCTACAATGAGCAGTTCTTC.

This chain links TRBV27 with TRBJ2-2; 9 positions agree with TRBD2. Trimming took 3 bases from V and 4 from J; bases not matched to a gene: 6. In germline, CDR1 is MNHEY, CDR2 SMNVEV (reference sequence). The CDR3 is 16 residues long. DNA for the CDR3: TGTGCCAGCAGTTTCCTAGCGGGAAAGGTCACCGGGGAGCTGTTTTTT. This encodes CASSFLAGKVTGELFF.

This clonotype has at least ten counts. The chain combines TRBV12-3 or TRBV12-4 with TRBJ2-3, with D possibly matching TRBD2 (5 bases). This CDR3 is built from 16 residues. Between the trimmed V and J ends, which lost 7 bases and 0 bases, there was a span of 17 bases. CDR3 loop: CASTPGSGLSTDTQYF. In DNA form, the CDR3 reads TGTGCCAGCACCCCGGGAAGCGGTCTTAGCACAGATACGCAGTATTTT.

This clonotype was detected ten times or more. CDR3 bases: TGTGCCAGCAGCTTAACTATACAGGGGGCTAGGGAGACCCAGTACTTC. It specifies CASSLTIQGARETQYF. V gene TRBV7-3 combines with J gene TRBJ2-5; 9 bases are a match to TRBD1. J lost 5 bases, V lost 0 bases, and 7 bases had no gene match. There are 16 residues in the CDR3. Germline V CDR1 and CDR2: SGHTA, FQGTGA.

V gene TRBV10-3 combines with J gene TRBJ2-2; D possibly uses TRBD1 or TRBD2 (5 bases each). The germline V and J ends were trimmed by 2 bases and 6 bases, with 13 bases remaining between them. The CDR3 totals 15 residues. Looked up from germline, CDR1 is ENHRY and CDR2 is SYGVKD. In DNA form, the CDR3 reads TGTGCCATCAGTGAGGCGTGGGGGTCGGCCGGGGAGCTGTTTTTT. This codes for CAISEAWGSAGELFF.